Listed here are 24 T cell receptor beta chains from one sample, sequenced in a study of monozygotic twins with inflammatory bowel disease (dated by TCRdb to 2018 to 2020). The library came from 5' RACE. The sample was run on an Illumina HiSeq 2500. The reads were reprocessed in TCRdb, with one entry per CDR3 protein sequence and no accompanying DNA. The sample's records list around 190,000 distinct CDR3 sequences. Jointly, the top ten make up 1.6% of the sample. Sequenced: blood. The source of these receptors is a human donor with ulcerative colitis or Crohn's disease, or a healthy co-twin of an affected twin (not recorded which).

The genes are TRBV20-1 and TRBJ2-7; TCRdb's D gene call, TRBD2, goes unchecked for lack of DNA. CDR1 and CDR2 (germline): DFQATT, SNEGSKA (reference sequence). The CDR3 length is 13 residues. This chain's CDR3 is CSAPPQGRYEQYF.

This chain uses TRBV5-1 with TRBJ1-2; TCRdb outputs TRBD1, but without DNA this stays unchecked. The CDR3 sequence is 16 residues long. Germline V gives CDR1 SGHRS, CDR2 YFSETQ. CDR3 protein: CASSLGPLGATYGYTF. Full variable domain (missing parts from reference TRBV5-1 and TRBJ1-2): KAGVTQTPRYLIKTRGQQVTLSCSPISGHRSVSWYQQTPGQGLQFLFEYFSETQRNKGNFPGRFSGRQFSNSRSEMNVSTLELGDSALYLCASSLGPLGATYGYTFGSGTRLTVV.

CDR3 in amino acids: CAIRQGDYTDTQYF. V gene TRBV10-3 combines with J gene TRBJ2-3; TCRdb designates TRBD1, a call that cannot be tested without DNA. Germline-derived CDR1 and CDR2 are ENHRY and SYGVKD. The CDR3 extends over 14 amino acids.

The genes are TRBV7-2 and TRBJ2-1; TCRdb's assignment of TRBD2 cannot be checked, as there is no DNA. Germline V CDR1 and CDR2: SGHTA, FQGNSA. The CDR3 spans 17 residues. The CDR3 loop is CASSSGLAGGPNNEQFF.

The rearrangement joins TRBV6-6 to TRBJ1-2. In germline, CDR1 is MNHNY, CDR2 SVGAGI (reference sequence). The CDR3 contains 14 residues. The CDR3 loop reads CASSYSPHNYGYTF.

The chain carries TRBV7-8 and TRBJ1-6; TCRdb's D gene call, TRBD1, goes unchecked for lack of DNA. The CDR3 has 14 residues. CDR1 is SGHVS, CDR2 FQNEAQ, per germline. CDR3: CASSSGSYNSPLHF.

The chain links TRBV4-2 to TRBJ2-7; TCRdb's assignment of TRBD2 cannot be checked, as there is no DNA. The CDR3 spans 16 residues. The V gene's germline CDR1 is LGHNA and CDR2 YNFKEQ. The CDR3 region is CASSPRSGGHHYEQYF.

The chain recombines TRBV5-1 with TRBJ2-7; TCRdb's D call of TRBD1 is untestable without DNA. This CDR3 has 13 amino acids. Germline CDR1 SGHRS, CDR2 YFSETQ. CDR3 loop: CASKWDTTYEQYF. The complete variable domain, with remaining parts taken from reference TRBV5-1 and TRBJ2-7, reads KAGVTQTPRYLIKTRGQQVTLSCSPISGHRSVSWYQQTPGQGLQFLFEYFSETQRNKGNFPGRFSGRQFSNSRSEMNVSTLELGDSALYLCASKWDTTYEQYFGPGTRLTVT.

This sequence joins TRBV7-9 and TRBJ2-7. In germline, CDR1 is SEHNR, CDR2 FQNEAQ (reference sequence). CDR3 length: 14 residues. CDR3 sequence: CASSLGLYSHEQYF. Together with reference TRBV7-9 and TRBJ2-7, the CDR3 gives the full variable domain: DTGVSQNPRHKITKRGQNVTFRCDPISEHNRLYWYRQTLGQGPEFLTYFQNEAQLEKSRLLSDRFSAERPKGSFSTLEIQRTEQGDSAMYLCASSLGLYSHEQYFGPGTRLTVT.

The CDR3 here is CATSDSSGGASTDTQYF. V is TRBV24-1 and J is TRBJ2-3; with no DNA, the TCRdb D assignment of TRBD2 cannot be verified. The CDR3 totals 17 residues. Per germline, CDR1 KGHDR and CDR2 SFDVKD.

The chain employs TRBV12-5 and TRBJ1-4; no DNA is available, so the TRBD1 call from TCRdb remains unchecked. Germline V CDR1 and CDR2: LGHNT, FRNRAP. This CDR3 has 17 residues. The CDR3: CASAIQGQSTNNEKLFF.

The chain joins TRBV29-1 to TRBJ1-2; the D call from TCRdb, TRBD1, cannot be confirmed without DNA. The germline V gene encodes CDR1 SQVTM and CDR2 ANQGSEA. This CDR3 has 12 residues. The CDR3: CSDKGQDYGYTF.

The V call is TRBV4-1, the J call TRBJ2-7; TCRdb designates TRBD1, a call that cannot be tested without DNA. Germline values: CDR1 MGHRA, CDR2 YSYEKL. CDR3 length equals 13 residues. The CDR3 loop reads CASSLRGGYEQYF.

The chain employs TRBV9 and TRBJ2-1; TCRdb reports TRBD1, a call that lacks DNA to check it against. Per the germline V gene, CDR1 is SGDLS and CDR2 is YYNGEE. CDR3 length: 16 amino acids. This CDR3 reads CASSVTGQGNYNEQFF.

The V and J genes are TRBV5-1 and TRBJ2-1; TCRdb reports TRBD1, a call that lacks DNA to check it against. This CDR3 region has 15 residues. Germline V gene sequence: CDR1 SGHRS, CDR2 YFSETQ. Here the CDR3 reads CASREAGVSYNEQFF.

This rearrangement joins TRBV5-1 to TRBJ2-5; no DNA is available, so the TRBD2 call from TCRdb remains unchecked. Germline V gene lookup returns CDR1 SGHRS and CDR2 YFSETQ. The CDR3 is 17 residues long. CDR3 region: CASSLGGGKGFQETQYF.

V and J are TRBV5-1 and TRBJ1-5. Germline CDR1 is SGHRS and CDR2 is YFSETQ. The CDR3 contains 13 residues. CDR3 sequence: CASSERGNQPQHF.

The chain combines TRBV29-1 with TRBJ1-5. The germline CDR1 and CDR2 sequences are SQVTM and ANQGSEA. This CDR3 region has 12 residues. CDR3 region: CSAGDYLQPQHF.

The chain couples TRBV11-1 to TRBJ1-2. The V gene's germline CDR1 is SGHAT and CDR2 FQDESV (reference sequence). The CDR3 contains 13 residues. CDR3 residues: CASSLPGGYGYTF.

V gene TRBV5-1 combines with J gene TRBJ1-3; TCRdb indicates TRBD1, and absent DNA this call remains unverified. CDR1 is SGHRS, CDR2 YFSETQ, per germline. This CDR3 is 16 amino acids long. This chain's CDR3 is CASSFGQEFSGNTIYF.

V and J are TRBV20-1 and TRBJ1-5. Germline V gives CDR1 DFQATT, CDR2 SNEGSKA (reference sequence). The CDR3 is 13 amino acids. Here the CDR3 reads CSAIGSGNQPQHF.

V gene TRBV6-2 or TRBV6-3 combines with J gene TRBJ2-1; without DNA, the TCRdb call of TRBD1 cannot be checked. Germline CDR1 reads MNHEY; CDR2 reads SVGEGT. The CDR3 spans 14 residues. CDR3 amino acids: CASSGVVGAAKQFF.

This sequence joins TRBV7-3 and TRBJ2-2. The germline gives CDR1 SGHTA, CDR2 FQGTGA. CDR3 size: 14 residues. The CDR3 here is CASSLTRFTGELFF.

The chain has TRBV6-5 and TRBJ2-3. The CDR3 contains 12 residues. The germline V gene encodes CDR1 MNHEY and CDR2 SVGAGI. CDR3 sequence reads: CASSSRADTQYF.